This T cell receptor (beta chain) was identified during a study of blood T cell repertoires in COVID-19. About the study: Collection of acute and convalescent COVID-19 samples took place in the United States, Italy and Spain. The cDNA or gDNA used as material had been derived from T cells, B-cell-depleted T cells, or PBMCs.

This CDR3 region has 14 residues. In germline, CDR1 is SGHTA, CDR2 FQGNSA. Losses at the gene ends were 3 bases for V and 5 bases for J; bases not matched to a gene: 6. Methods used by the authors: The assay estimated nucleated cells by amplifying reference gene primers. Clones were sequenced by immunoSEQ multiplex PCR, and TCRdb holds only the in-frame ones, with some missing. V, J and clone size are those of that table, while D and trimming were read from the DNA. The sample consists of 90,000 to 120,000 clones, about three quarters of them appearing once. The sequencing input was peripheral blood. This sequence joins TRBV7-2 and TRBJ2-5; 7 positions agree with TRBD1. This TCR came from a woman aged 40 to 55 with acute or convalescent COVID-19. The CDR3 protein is CASSLVGGQETQYF. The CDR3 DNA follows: TGTGCCAGCAGCTTGGTAGGGGGCCAGGAGACCCAGTACTTC.